A single TCR beta chain is shown here with its context. Its target is not known. This sample was included in a study of T cells in Graves' hyperthyroidism and ophthalmopathy. Overall study: Sampling of peripheral blood happened at initial diagnosis, prior to any treatment.

PBMCs were derived from roughly 10 ml fresh peripheral blood. Study results and limitations: Most thyroid-expanded clonotypes above 0.001 were also found in blood. Before onset, by a median of about six months, the model predicted ophthalmopathy.

This CDR3 is 14 amino acids long. Looked up from germline, CDR1 is MDHEN and CDR2 is SYDVKM. Trimming shortened V by 5 bases and J by 2 bases, and 13 bases separated the two germline ends. Amplified TCR beta CDR3 regions derived from RNA transcripts. Using the HTBI primer set, a first-round RT-PCR was run on the TCR CDR3. TCRdb recomputed calls from the multiplex PCR reads with MiXCR, one row per CDR3 protein. This sample yields almost 600,000 distinct CDR3 sequences, of which about 15% are seen a single time; 5.5% to 7.5% belongs to the top ten. The TCR originated in a woman aged 25 to 39 with Graves' hyperthyroidism that later progressed to Graves' ophthalmopathy. The V call is TRBV28, the J call TRBJ2-7; D is unclear. Sequenced: blood. The CDR3 reads CASSPPGGTYEQYF. The CDR3 DNA reads as TGTGCCAGCAGTCCTCCGGGTGGGACCTACGAGCAGTACTTC.